This T cell receptor (beta chain) comes out of a study of blood T cell repertoires in COVID-19. Across the study: The cDNA or gDNA used as material had been derived from T cells, B-cell-depleted T cells, or PBMCs.

Trimming took off 4 bases at V and 0 bases at J, with 15 bases between the two ends. The CDR3 extends over 16 amino acids. Germline assignment: CDR1 SGHNT and CDR2 YYREEE (reference sequence). Repertoires were generated with immunoSEQ multiplex PCR, while TCRdb's copy carries only in-frame clones and drops some. The sample comprises 410,000 or so clones, approximately 90% of which are singletons, and 1.5% to 1.8% rests with the top ten. What was sequenced was peripheral blood. The clonotype originates from a woman in her forties with COVID-19, enrolled during active disease. This chain uses TRBV5-4 with TRBJ2-3; D unclear. Here the CDR3 reads CASSQVSRKSTDTQYF. The CDR3 DNA follows: TGTGCCAGCAGCCAGGTCTCCAGAAAAAGCACAGATACGCAGTATTTT.